The subject of this entry is one T cell receptor beta chain. TCRdb keeps only in-frame clones here, not all; method: immunoSEQ multiplex PCR. This sample has some 180,000 clones, with about 88% found just once. This CDR3 contains 14 residues. Germline V CDR1 and CDR2: SGHTA, FQGNSA. The germline V and J ends were trimmed by 1 base and 6 bases, with 12 bases remaining between them. This sample was taken from a study of blood T cell repertoires in COVID-19. The sequenced material came from peripheral blood. The TCR comes from a man aged 45 to 65 with COVID-19, enrolled during active disease. The genes are TRBV7-2 and TRBJ1-2; a weak D match, TRBD1 (5 bases). This CDR3 reads CASSLVFGGDGYTF. CDR3 DNA sequence: TGTGCCAGCAGCTTAGTATTTGGAGGGGATGGCTACACCTTC.